This T cell receptor (delta chain) was retrieved from a study of γδ T cells in repeated Plasmodium falciparum infection. As for the study in general: Malian children with intense seasonal malaria exposure were compared with matched Australian children.

Overall study findings and caveats: In Vdelta2-negative, largely Vdelta1+, gammadelta repertoires, repeated controlled infections appeared to drive clonal selection waves.

TRG and TRD sequences were obtained from every sorted gammadelta sample. TCRdb re-called the multiplex PCR reads using CATT. Of 85,000 to 95,000 delta-chain clones listed, 1.4% are singletons. Germline-derived CDR1 and CDR2 are GEAIGNYY and EKD. The CDR3 runs to 20 residues. As for this clone: The antigen is unknown. TCRdb has a much larger clone's protein, which differs at residue 15 from the translation of this DNA, likely because of a read error; what is shown is the protein translated from the DNA.

Bulk repertoires came from Vgamma9/Vdelta2+ or Vdelta2-negative gammadelta T cells flow-sorted from PBMC. What was sequenced was gamma-delta T cells from blood. This sequence was found in a pool of human donors (malaria-infected and uninfected, not separated). This rearrangement joins TRDV2 to TRDJ3, with 8 bases fitting TRDD3. The CDR3 DNA reads as TGTGCCTGTGACACCCGCTGGGGGACCCCAAGCTCCTGGGACGCCCGACAGATGTTTTTC. Translated: CACDTRWGTPSSWDARQMFF.